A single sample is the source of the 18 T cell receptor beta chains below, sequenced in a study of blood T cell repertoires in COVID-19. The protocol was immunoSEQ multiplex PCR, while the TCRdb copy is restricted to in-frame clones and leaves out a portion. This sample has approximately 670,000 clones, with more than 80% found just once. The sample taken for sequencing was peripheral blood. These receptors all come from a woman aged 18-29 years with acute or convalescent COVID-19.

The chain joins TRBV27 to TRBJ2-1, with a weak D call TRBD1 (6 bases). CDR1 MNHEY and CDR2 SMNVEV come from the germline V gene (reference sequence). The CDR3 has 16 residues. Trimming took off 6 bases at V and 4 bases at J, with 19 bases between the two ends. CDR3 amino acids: CASRSTGFWIYNEQFF. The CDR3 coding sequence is TGTGCCAGCAGATCAACAGGGTTCTGGATTTACAATGAGCAGTTCTTC.

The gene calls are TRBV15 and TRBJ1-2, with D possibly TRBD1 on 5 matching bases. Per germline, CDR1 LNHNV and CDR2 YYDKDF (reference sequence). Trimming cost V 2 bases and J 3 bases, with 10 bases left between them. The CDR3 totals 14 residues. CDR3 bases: TGTGCCACCAGCAGAACCTTAGGGGACTATGGCTACACCTTC. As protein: CATSRTLGDYGYTF.

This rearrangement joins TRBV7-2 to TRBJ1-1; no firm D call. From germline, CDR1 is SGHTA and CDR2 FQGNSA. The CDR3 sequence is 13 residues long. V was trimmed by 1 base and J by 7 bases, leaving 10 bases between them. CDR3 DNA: TGTGCCAGCAGCTTAGTGGTCACAGTTGAAGCTTTCTTT. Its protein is CASSLVVTVEAFF.

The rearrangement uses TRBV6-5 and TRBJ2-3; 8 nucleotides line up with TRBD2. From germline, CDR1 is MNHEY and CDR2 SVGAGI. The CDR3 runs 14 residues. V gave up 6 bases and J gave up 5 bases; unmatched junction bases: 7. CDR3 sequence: CASSPGLGLDTQYF. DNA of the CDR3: TGTGCCAGCAGCCCGGGACTAGGTTTAGATACGCAGTATTTT.

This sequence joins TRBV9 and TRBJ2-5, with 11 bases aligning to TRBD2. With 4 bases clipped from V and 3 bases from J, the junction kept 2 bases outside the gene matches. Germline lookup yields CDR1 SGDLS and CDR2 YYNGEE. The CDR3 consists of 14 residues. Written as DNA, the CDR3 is TGTGCCAGCAGCACGACTAGCGGGAAAGAGACCCAGTACTTC. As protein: CASSTTSGKETQYF.

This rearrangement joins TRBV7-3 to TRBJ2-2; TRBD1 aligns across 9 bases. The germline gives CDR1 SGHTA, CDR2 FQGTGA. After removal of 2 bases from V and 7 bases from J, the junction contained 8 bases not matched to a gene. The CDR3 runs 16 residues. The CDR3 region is CASSLWGQGRSGELFF. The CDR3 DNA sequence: TGTGCCAGCAGCTTATGGGGACAGGGTCGGAGCGGGGAGCTGTTTTTT.

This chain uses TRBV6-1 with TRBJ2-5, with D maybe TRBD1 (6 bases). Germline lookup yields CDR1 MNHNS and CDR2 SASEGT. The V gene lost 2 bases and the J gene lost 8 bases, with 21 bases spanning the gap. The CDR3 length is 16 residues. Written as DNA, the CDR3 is TGTGCCAGCAGTGAACCCCGGACAGACATCAAGAGAACCCAGTACTTC. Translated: CASSEPRTDIKRTQYF.

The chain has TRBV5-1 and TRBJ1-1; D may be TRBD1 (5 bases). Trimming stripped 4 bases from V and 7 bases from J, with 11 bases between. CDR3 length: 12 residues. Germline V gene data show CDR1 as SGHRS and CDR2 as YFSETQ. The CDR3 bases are TGCGCCAGCAGCCTCCCAGGGTTTGAAGCTTTCTTT. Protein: CASSLPGFEAFF.

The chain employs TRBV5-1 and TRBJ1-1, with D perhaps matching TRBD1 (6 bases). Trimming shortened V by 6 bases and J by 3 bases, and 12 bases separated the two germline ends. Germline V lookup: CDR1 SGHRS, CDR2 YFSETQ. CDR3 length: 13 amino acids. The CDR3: CASKGPGDTEAFF. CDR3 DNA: TGCGCCAGCAAGGGACCAGGGGACACTGAAGCTTTCTTT.

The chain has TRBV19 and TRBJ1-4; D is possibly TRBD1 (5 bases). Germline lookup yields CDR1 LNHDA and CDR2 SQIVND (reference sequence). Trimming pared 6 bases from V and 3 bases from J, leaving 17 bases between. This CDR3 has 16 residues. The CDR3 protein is CASSYLAARANEKLFF. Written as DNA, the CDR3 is TGTGCCAGTAGCTACCTTGCGGCCAGGGCTAATGAAAAACTGTTTTTT.

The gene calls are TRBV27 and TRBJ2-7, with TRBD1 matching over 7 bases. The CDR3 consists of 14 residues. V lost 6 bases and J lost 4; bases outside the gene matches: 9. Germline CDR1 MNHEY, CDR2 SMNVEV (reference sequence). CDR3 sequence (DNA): TGTGCCAGCAGCCCCGGGACAGTAAAATACGAGCAGTACTTC. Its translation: CASSPGTVKYEQYF.

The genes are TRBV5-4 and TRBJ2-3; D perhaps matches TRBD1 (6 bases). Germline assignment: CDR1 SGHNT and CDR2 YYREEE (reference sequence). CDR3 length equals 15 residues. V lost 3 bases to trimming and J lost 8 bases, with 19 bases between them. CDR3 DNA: TGTGCCAGCAGCTCAGTACAGGGCCCTGGCCGTACGCAGTATTTT. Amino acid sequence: CASSSVQGPGRTQYF.

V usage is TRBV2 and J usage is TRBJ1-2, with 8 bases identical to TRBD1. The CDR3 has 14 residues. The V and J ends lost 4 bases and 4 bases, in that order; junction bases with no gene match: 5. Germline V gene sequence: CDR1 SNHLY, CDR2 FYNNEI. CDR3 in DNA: TGTGCCAGCAGTGGCGGACAGGGCCTCTATGGCTACACCTTC. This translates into CASSGGQGLYGYTF.

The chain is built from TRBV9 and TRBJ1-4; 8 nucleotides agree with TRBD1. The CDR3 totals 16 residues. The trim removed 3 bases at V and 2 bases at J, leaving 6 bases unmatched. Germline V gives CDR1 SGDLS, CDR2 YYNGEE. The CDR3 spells CASSADRAATNEKLFF. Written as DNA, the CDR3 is TGTGCCAGCAGCGCGGACAGGGCGGCGACTAATGAAAAACTGTTTTTT.

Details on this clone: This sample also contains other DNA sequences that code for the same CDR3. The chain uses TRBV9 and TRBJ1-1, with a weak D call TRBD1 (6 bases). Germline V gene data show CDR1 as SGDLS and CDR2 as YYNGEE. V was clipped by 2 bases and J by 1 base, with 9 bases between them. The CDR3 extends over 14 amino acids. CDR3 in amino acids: CASSVGAANTEAFF. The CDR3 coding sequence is TGTGCCAGCAGCGTGGGGGCGGCGAACACTGAAGCTTTCTTT.

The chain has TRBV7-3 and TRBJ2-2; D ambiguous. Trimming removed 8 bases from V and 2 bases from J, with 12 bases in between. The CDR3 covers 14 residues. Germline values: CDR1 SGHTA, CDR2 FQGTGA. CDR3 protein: CASSGDSNTGELFF. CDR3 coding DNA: TGTGCCAGCTCCGGAGATTCAAACACCGGGGAGCTGTTTTTT.

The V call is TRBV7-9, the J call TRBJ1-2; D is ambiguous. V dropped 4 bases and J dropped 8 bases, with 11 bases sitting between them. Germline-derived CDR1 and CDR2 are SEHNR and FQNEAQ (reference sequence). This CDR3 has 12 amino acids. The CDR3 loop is CASSWPAGGYTF. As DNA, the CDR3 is TGTGCCAGCAGCTGGCCAGCGGGGGGCTACACCTTC. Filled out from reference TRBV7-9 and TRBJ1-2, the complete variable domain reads DTGVSQNPRHKITKRGQNVTFRCDPISEHNRLYWYRQTLGQGPEFLTYFQNEAQLEKSRLLSDRFSAERPKGSFSTLEIQRTEQGDSAMYLCASSWPAGGYTFGSGTRLTVV.

The CDR3 protein is CASRVTGLEQYF. In nucleotides, the CDR3 is TGTGCCAGCAGGGTGACAGGGCTCGAGCAGTACTTC. The rearrangement links TRBV2 to TRBJ2-7, with 7 bases fitting TRBD1. Germline assignment: CDR1 SNHLY and CDR2 FYNNEI. The CDR3 sequence is 12 residues long. Trimming took 6 bases from V and 6 from J; bases not matched to a gene: 5.